This T cell receptor (beta chain) derives from a study of blood T cell repertoires in COVID-19. Measured with immunoSEQ multiplex PCR; TCRdb has only the in-frame clones, and not every one. The profile covers around 340,000 clones, with approximately 82% appearing a single time and roughly 3% taken by the ten largest. Sequencing input: peripheral blood. This clonotype was sampled from a young man with active or convalescent COVID-19.

CDR3 residues: CASSSLSGATDTQYF. CDR3 coding DNA: TGCGCCAGCAGCTCCCTTAGCGGGGCCACAGATACGCAGTATTTT. The chain combines TRBV5-1 with TRBJ2-3; 8 bases match TRBD2. Germline loops: CDR1 SGHRS, CDR2 YFSETQ. The CDR3 has 15 amino acids. V dropped 3 bases and J dropped 2; count of bases not matched to a gene: 5.